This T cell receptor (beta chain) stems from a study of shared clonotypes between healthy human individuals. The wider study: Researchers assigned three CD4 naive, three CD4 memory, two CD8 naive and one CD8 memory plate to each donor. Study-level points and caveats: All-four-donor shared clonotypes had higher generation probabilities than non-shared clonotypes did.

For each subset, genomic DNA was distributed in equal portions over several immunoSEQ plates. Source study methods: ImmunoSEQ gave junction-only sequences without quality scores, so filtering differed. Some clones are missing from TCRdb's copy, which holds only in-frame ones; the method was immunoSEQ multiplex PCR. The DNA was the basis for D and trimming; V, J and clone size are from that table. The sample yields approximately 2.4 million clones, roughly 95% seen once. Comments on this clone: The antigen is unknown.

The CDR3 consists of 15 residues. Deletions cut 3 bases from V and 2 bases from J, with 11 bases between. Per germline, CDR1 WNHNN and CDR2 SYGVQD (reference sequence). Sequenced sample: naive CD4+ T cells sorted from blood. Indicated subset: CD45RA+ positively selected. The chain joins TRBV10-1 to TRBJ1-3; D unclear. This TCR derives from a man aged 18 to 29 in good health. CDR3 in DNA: TGCGCCAGCAGTGAAGGAGATTTTACTGGAAACACCATATATTTT. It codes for CASSEGDFTGNTIYF.